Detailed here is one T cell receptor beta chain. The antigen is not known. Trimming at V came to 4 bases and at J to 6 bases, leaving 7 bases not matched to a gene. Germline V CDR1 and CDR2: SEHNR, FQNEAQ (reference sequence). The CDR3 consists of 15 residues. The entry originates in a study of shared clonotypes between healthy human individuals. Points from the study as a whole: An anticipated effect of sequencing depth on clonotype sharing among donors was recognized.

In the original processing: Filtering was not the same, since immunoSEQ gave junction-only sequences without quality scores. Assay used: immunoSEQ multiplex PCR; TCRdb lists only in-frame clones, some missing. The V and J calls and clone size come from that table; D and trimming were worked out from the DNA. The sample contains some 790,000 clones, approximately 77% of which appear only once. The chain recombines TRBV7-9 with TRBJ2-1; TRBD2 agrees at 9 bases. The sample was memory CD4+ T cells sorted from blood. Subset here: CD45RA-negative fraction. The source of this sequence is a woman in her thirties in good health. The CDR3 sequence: CASSYPGLAGNEQFF. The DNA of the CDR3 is TGTGCCAGCAGCTATCCGGGACTAGCAGGCAATGAGCAGTTCTTC.